The entry below describes one TCR beta chain. Enrolled through a virtual design, the participants were between 18 and 89 years of age and came from 24 US areas. Which cohort a participant joined came from the clinical history participants gave. The data stem from a study of blood T cell repertoires in COVID-19. Study-level information: Researchers got acute and convalescent COVID-19 samples from the United States, Italy and Spain. T cells, B-cell-depleted T cells, or PBMCs supplied cDNA or gDNA.

Sequenced by immunoSEQ multiplex PCR; TCRdb stores in-frame clones only, minus some. The table shows a few hundred thousand clones, with 80% to 90% occurring only once. Sequenced input: PBMCs or T cells enriched from blood (not recorded which). The clonotype was recovered from a woman aged 55-70 years who had recovered from COVID-19.

The CDR3 is CASTQTGGAEAFF. The DNA of the CDR3 is TGTGCCAGCACTCAAACGGGGGGGGCTGAAGCTTTCTTT. J is TRBJ1-1 and V is TRBV6-5; TRBD1 might be the D (5 bases). Trimming removed 7 bases from V and 6 bases from J, with 15 bases in between. The CDR3 length is 13 residues. CDR1 is MNHEY and CDR2 is SVGAGI in the germline V gene.